Presented here are 25 T cell receptor beta chains from one specimen sequenced in a study of identical twins. TCRdb reanalysed the 5' RACE reads using MiXCR and keeps one entry per CDR3 protein. The sample has 690,000 or so distinct CDR3 sequences; over 8.5% are singletons. These records were also assigned to another study, of yellow fever vaccine responses in identical twins.

Sample: PBMCs. The source of these receptors is a woman aged 18-35 years in good health.

This clonotype was seen only a few times. The rearrangement links TRBV5-1 to TRBJ1-2, with 7 nucleotides matching TRBD1. The CDR3 runs 14 residues. J lost 6 bases, V lost 4 bases, and 9 bases had no gene match. Germline V gene data show CDR1 as SGHRS and CDR2 as YFSETQ. For the CDR3, the DNA is TGCGCCAGCAGCCCCCTGGTGACAGGGAATGGCTACACCTTC. Protein product: CASSPLVTGNGYTF. The full variable domain, its missing parts supplied by reference TRBV5-1 and TRBJ1-2, is KAGVTQTPRYLIKTRGQQVTLSCSPISGHRSVSWYQQTPGQGLQFLFEYFSETQRNKGNFPGRFSGRQFSNSRSEMNVSTLELGDSALYLCASSPLVTGNGYTFGSGTRLTVV.

This chain uses TRBV9 with TRBJ2-3, with D uncertain. Trimming pared 7 bases from V and 2 bases from J, leaving 11 bases between. The length of the CDR3 is 13 residues. Germline V lookup: CDR1 SGDLS, CDR2 YYNGEE. The CDR3 loop reads CASAMGFTDTQYF. The CDR3 bases are TGTGCCAGCGCAATGGGCTTCACAGATACGCAGTATTTT.

This clonotype was seen more than once but under ten times. This sequence joins TRBV3-1 and TRBJ2-7, with TRBD2 as a possible D gene (6 bases). The CDR3 consists of 14 residues. The V gene's germline CDR1 is LGHDT and CDR2 YNNKEL (reference sequence). The germline V and J ends were trimmed by 0 bases and 3 bases, with 9 bases remaining between them. In nucleotides, the CDR3 is TGTGCCAGCAGCCAAGATGGGGACTTCTACGAGCAGTACTTC. Protein product: CASSQDGDFYEQYF.

This clonotype has only a few counts. The chain is built from TRBV5-1 and TRBJ2-1; the match to TRBD1 covers 10 bases. The CDR3 consists of 14 residues. Unmatched junction bases numbered 8, after V lost 4 bases and J lost 10 bases. Germline V gene lookup returns CDR1 SGHRS and CDR2 YFSETQ. CDR3 coding DNA: TGCGCCAGCAGCCTGACCTGGGGACAGGGGGAGCAGTTCTTC. Translation gives CASSLTWGQGEQFF.

This rearrangement joins TRBV29-1 to TRBJ2-7, with 7 bases matching TRBD2. This CDR3 spans 13 amino acids. Germline lookup yields CDR1 SQVTM and CDR2 ANQGSEA. V gave up 5 bases and J gave up 6 bases; unmatched junction bases: 10. The CDR3 spells CSVNTGGSTEQYF. The CDR3 DNA follows: TGCAGCGTTAACACCGGCGGGAGTACCGAGCAGTACTTC.

This clonotype was recorded a few times. The chain employs TRBV29-1 and TRBJ2-7; 13 bases are shared with TRBD2. The CDR3 sequence is 14 residues long. Germline assignment: CDR1 SQVTM and CDR2 ANQGSEA. With V trimmed by 3 bases and J by 7 bases, 6 bases remained unmatched. The CDR3 loop reads CSVDGLAGDDEQYF. CDR3 nucleotides: TGCAGCGTTGATGGACTAGCGGGAGATGATGAGCAGTACTTC.

This clonotype was counted a few times. In nucleotides, the CDR3 is TGCGCCAGCAGCTTGGTGGCTAGCGGGAGTGCAGATACGCAGTATTTT. It specifies CASSLVASGSADTQYF. V and J are TRBV5-1 and TRBJ2-3; 10 positions match TRBD2. V lost 0 bases and J lost 4; bases outside the gene matches: 5. This CDR3 is 16 amino acids long. Germline V gene lookup returns CDR1 SGHRS and CDR2 YFSETQ.

This clonotype was recorded many times. The rearrangement uses TRBV12-3 or TRBV12-4 and TRBJ1-1, with 7 bases matching TRBD1. Trimming cost V 5 bases and J 0 bases; bases outside gene matches: 6. This CDR3 contains 15 residues. The CDR3 nucleotides are TGTGCCAGCAGTCCACGGGGACAGTTGAACACTGAAGCTTTCTTT. It translates to CASSPRGQLNTEAFF.

V is TRBV7-8 and J is TRBJ2-2; 8 nucleotides match TRBD1. Germline values: CDR1 SGHVS, CDR2 FQNEAQ. The ends lost 4 bases at V and 1 base at J; junction bases unmatched: 8. This CDR3 has 17 residues. In nucleotides, the CDR3 is TGTGCCAGCAGCTCTTCCGGGACAGGAGGGAACACCGGGGAGCTGTTTTTT. This gives the protein CASSSSGTGGNTGELFF.

This clonotype was counted at least ten times. This rearrangement joins TRBV25-1 to TRBJ1-1; D gene unclear. Trimming stripped 0 bases from V and 0 bases from J, with 8 bases between. Per germline, CDR1 MGHDK and CDR2 SYGVNS. The CDR3 has 15 amino acids. CDR3 nucleotides: TGTGCCAGCAGTGAATATTTGGGGATGAACACTGAAGCTTTCTTT. This sequence encodes CASSEYLGMNTEAFF. The full variable domain, with the rest looked up from reference TRBV25-1 and TRBJ1-1, is EADIYQTPRYLVIGTGKKITLECSQTMGHDKMYWYQQDPGMELHLIHYSYGVNSTEKGDLSSESTVSRIRTEHFPLTLESARPSHTSQYLCASSEYLGMNTEAFFGQGTRLTVV.

This clonotype was seen many times. The chain is built from TRBV7-9 and TRBJ2-7; D unclear. CDR1 is SEHNR and CDR2 is FQNEAQ in the germline V gene (reference sequence). CDR3 length equals 14 residues. Trimming left V 4 bases short and J 2 bases short, with 12 bases between. In DNA, the CDR3 is TGTGCCAGCAGCTATGGGCAGGTTGCCTACGAGCAGTACTTC. It translates to CASSYGQVAYEQYF.

This clonotype was picked up a small number of times. This chain uses TRBV4-1 with TRBJ2-7; 9 nucleotides match TRBD1. V trimming: 2 bases; J trimming: 5 bases; junction bases outside the gene matches: 7. The CDR3 is 15 amino acids. CDR1 and CDR2 from the germline V gene are MGHRA and YSYEKL. The CDR3 protein is CASSQLTGGINEQYF. Here the CDR3 DNA reads TGCGCCAGCAGCCAATTGACAGGGGGAATTAACGAGCAGTACTTC.

The sample holds a few counts of this clonotype. The chain couples TRBV29-1 to TRBJ2-7; D uncertain. V was clipped by 4 bases and J by 4 bases, with 17 bases between them. CDR3 length equals 14 residues. The germline V gene has CDR1 SQVTM and CDR2 ANQGSEA. The CDR3 nucleotides are TGCAGCGTTGTTTCCGGTGATAGCATGTACGAGCAGTACTTC. Translated, it gives CSVVSGDSMYEQYF.

The table lists this clonotype with a few counts. The chain's CDR3 is CASSLVDREYNEQFF. The CDR3 DNA reads TGTGCCAGCAGCTTAGTGGACAGGGAGTACAATGAGCAGTTCTTC. The V and J genes are TRBV7-2 and TRBJ2-1, with 8 nucleotides matching TRBD1. This CDR3 has 15 residues. V trimming: 1 base; J trimming: 4 bases; junction bases outside the gene matches: 3. Germline-derived CDR1 and CDR2 are SGHTA and FQGNSA. Based on the CDR3 plus reference TRBV7-2 and TRBJ2-1, the full variable domain is GAGVSQSPSNKVTEKGKDVELRCDPISGHTALYWYRQSLGQGLEFLIYFQGNSAPDKSGLPSDRFSAERTGGSVSTLTIQRTQQEDSAVYLCASSLVDREYNEQFFGPGTRLTVL.

This rearrangement joins TRBV7-2 to TRBJ2-1; D possibly corresponds to TRBD1 (6 bases). The germline V gene has CDR1 SGHTA and CDR2 FQGNSA. The germline V and J ends were trimmed by 7 bases and 6 bases, with 13 bases remaining between them. This CDR3 is 13 amino acids long. This CDR3 reads CASKGSGANEQFF. For the CDR3, the DNA is TGTGCCAGCAAAGGCTCAGGGGCCAATGAGCAGTTCTTC.

The V call is TRBV6-2 or TRBV6-3, the J call TRBJ1-1; D call uncertain. This CDR3 comprises 13 residues. Trimming cost V 8 bases and J 2 bases, with 12 bases left between them. CDR1 and CDR2 from the germline V gene are MNHEY and SVGEGT. This chain's CDR3 is CASEFRTNTEAFF. The DNA of the CDR3 is TGTGCCAGCGAGTTCCGAACTAACACTGAAGCTTTCTTT.

The rearrangement links TRBV4-1 to TRBJ2-7; 8 positions match TRBD1. V lost 1 base, J lost 4 bases, and 6 bases stayed unmatched. The CDR3 loop spans 15 amino acids. Germline V CDR1 and CDR2: MGHRA, YSYEKL. The CDR3 spells CASSQVRTGIYEQYF. The CDR3 nucleotides are TGCGCCAGCAGCCAAGTCAGGACAGGGATTTACGAGCAGTACTTC.

The V call is TRBV11-3, the J call TRBJ2-1; D possibly corresponds to TRBD1 (6 bases). The germline V gene has CDR1 SGHNT and CDR2 YENEEA. CDR3 length equals 17 residues. The V and J ends lost 4 bases and 8 bases respectively, with 24 bases between them. The CDR3, as DNA: TGTGCCAGCAGCTACACGGGACACCACAGGTCGTACGATGAGCAGTTCTTC. Its protein product is CASSYTGHHRSYDEQFF.

V usage is TRBV20-1 and J usage is TRBJ2-5; 7 bases match TRBD2. Germline lookup yields CDR1 DFQATT and CDR2 SNEGSKA (reference sequence). This CDR3 is 17 amino acids long. The J segment lost 3 bases and the V segment lost 7 bases, leaving 20 bases of the junction unmatched. The CDR3: CSVATDLKRGSEETQYF. The CDR3 DNA reads as TGCAGTGTCGCTACAGACCTAAAGCGGGGCAGCGAAGAGACCCAGTACTTC.

This clonotype turned up a few times. The chain couples TRBV4-3 to TRBJ2-1; no clear D. From germline, CDR1 is LGHNA and CDR2 YSLEER. The V end was cut by 5 bases, the J end by 5 bases, with 10 bases between. The CDR3 sequence is 13 residues long. The CDR3, as DNA: TGCGCCAGCAGCGCGACCCTGAACAATGAGCAGTTCTTC. It specifies CASSATLNNEQFF.

This clonotype has ten or more counts. V usage is TRBV12-3 or TRBV12-4 and J usage is TRBJ1-2; no clear D. The CDR3 sequence is 10 residues long. Between the trimmed V and J ends, which lost 5 bases and 7 bases, there was a span of 5 bases. The CDR3 DNA follows: TGTGCCAGCAGTGGGTTTGGCTACACCTTC. The encoded protein is CASSGFGYTF.

This clonotype was counted many times. The CDR3 DNA sequence: TGTGCCAGCAGTGAAGGATGGGCAGGTAGCAGGTTCTTC. This codes for CASSEGWAGSRFF. The chain is built from TRBV2 and TRBJ2-1; D remains unclear. This CDR3 spans 13 amino acids. The germline V gene encodes CDR1 SNHLY and CDR2 FYNNEI. Deletions cut 1 base from V and 15 bases from J, with 16 bases between.

This clonotype was recorded many times. The genes are TRBV12-3 or TRBV12-4 and TRBJ1-2; 9 positions agree with TRBD1. The CDR3 has 13 residues. Trimming cost V 6 bases and J 8 bases; bases outside gene matches: 7. The CDR3 loop is CASRPGQGRGYTF. CDR3 DNA sequence: TGTGCCAGCAGACCGGGACAGGGAAGGGGCTACACCTTC.

The chain has TRBV20-1 and TRBJ2-2, with 16 bases matching TRBD2. This CDR3 is built from 16 residues. Germline values: CDR1 DFQATT, CDR2 SNEGSKA (reference sequence). V shed 2 bases, J shed 5 bases, and the junction held 2 bases outside the gene matches. This chain's CDR3 is CSARPGLAGGTGELFF. The CDR3 bases are TGCAGTGCTAGACCGGGACTAGCGGGAGGGACCGGGGAGCTGTTTTTT.

The J gene is TRBJ2-2, the V gene TRBV12-3 or TRBV12-4, with a weak D call TRBD2 (5 bases). The CDR3 covers 15 residues. Trimming cost V 7 bases and J 0 bases, with 12 bases left between them. The CDR3 spells CASMDRGPNTGELFF. The CDR3 DNA is TGTGCCAGCATGGACCGGGGTCCGAACACCGGGGAGCTGTTTTTT.